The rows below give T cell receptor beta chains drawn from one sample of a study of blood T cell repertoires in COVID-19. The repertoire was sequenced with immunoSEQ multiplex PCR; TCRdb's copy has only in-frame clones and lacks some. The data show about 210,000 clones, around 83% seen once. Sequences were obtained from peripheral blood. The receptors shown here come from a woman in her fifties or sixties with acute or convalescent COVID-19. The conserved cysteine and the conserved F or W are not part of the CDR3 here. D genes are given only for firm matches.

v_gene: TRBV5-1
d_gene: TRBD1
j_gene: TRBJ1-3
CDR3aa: ASSFGTAGNTIY

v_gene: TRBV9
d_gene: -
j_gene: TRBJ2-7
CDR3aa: ASSVAVGGSYEQY

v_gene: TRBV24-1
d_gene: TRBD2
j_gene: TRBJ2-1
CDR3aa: ATSARGTSGKYNEQF

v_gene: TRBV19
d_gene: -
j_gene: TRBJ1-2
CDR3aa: ASSAQRTVNNYGYT

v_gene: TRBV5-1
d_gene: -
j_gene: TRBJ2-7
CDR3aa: ASSLARGAGYEQY

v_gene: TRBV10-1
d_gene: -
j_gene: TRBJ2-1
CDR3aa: ASSWDFPSSYNEQF

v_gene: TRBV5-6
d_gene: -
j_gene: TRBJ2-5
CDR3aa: ASSFRTIDQETQY

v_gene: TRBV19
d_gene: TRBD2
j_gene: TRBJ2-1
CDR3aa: ASSSTSGRVSSYNEQF

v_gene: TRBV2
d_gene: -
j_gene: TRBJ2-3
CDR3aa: ASRLSPLPDTQY

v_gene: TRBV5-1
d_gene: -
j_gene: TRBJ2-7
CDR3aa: ASSPLSSYEQY

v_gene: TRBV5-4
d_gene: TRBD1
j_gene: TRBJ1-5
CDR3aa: ASSFTGQGEWAGNQPQH

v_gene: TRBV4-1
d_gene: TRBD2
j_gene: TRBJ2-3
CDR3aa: ASSRGTSGTDTQY

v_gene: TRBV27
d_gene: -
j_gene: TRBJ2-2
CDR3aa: ASSPGHVPTGELF

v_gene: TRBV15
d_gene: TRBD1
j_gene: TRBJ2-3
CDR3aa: ATSRGQGLGTQY

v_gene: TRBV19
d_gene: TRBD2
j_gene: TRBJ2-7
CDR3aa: ASSPASGDYEQY

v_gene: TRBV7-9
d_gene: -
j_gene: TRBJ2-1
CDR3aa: ASSSRGEQF

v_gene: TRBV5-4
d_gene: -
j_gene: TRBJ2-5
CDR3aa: ASSLRQGRGSYQETQY

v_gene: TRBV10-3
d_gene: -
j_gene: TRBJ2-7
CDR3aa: AISVGGYEQY

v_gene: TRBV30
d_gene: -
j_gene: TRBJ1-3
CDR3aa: AWSAEGGGFGNTIY

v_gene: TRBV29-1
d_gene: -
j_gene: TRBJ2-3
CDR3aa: SVAQASTDTQY